The entry below gives a single TCR beta chain sequence along with its context. Its antigen is undetermined. The CDR3 is 15 amino acids. Germline assignment: CDR1 LNHDA and CDR2 SQIVND (reference sequence). Trimming removed 1 base at V and 3 bases at J, with 10 bases between. This entry comes from a study of shared clonotypes between healthy human individuals. Whole-study findings and limits: Some clonotypes were shared by all four sorted-subset donors, while others were not shared. The non-shared ones had lower generation probabilities than the shared ones. Only blood samples were collected, and tissue repertoires likely differ.

Every subset's genomic DNA went evenly onto several immunoSEQ plates. Some clones are missing from TCRdb's copy, which holds only in-frame ones; the method was immunoSEQ multiplex PCR. The table includes 600,000 or so clones, roughly 95% detected once. Naive CD8 cells lacked CD45RO, underwent positive selection for CCR7 and left out terminally differentiated effector memory CD45RA+ cells. Source material: naive CD8+ T cells sorted from blood. This receptor was identified in a woman in her 30s in good health. This chain connects TRBV19 to TRBJ1-5; D is uncertain. The CDR3 sequence: CASSIGSQPNQPQHF. Here the CDR3 DNA reads TGTGCCAGTAGTATAGGATCCCAGCCCAATCAGCCCCAGCATTTT. Based on the CDR3 plus reference TRBV19 and TRBJ1-5, the full variable domain is DGGITQSPKYLFRKEGQNVTLSCEQNLNHDAMYWYRQDPGQGLRLIYYSQIVNDFQKGDIAEGYSVSREKKESFPLTVTSAQKNPTAFYLCASSIGSQPNQPQHFGDGTRLSIL.